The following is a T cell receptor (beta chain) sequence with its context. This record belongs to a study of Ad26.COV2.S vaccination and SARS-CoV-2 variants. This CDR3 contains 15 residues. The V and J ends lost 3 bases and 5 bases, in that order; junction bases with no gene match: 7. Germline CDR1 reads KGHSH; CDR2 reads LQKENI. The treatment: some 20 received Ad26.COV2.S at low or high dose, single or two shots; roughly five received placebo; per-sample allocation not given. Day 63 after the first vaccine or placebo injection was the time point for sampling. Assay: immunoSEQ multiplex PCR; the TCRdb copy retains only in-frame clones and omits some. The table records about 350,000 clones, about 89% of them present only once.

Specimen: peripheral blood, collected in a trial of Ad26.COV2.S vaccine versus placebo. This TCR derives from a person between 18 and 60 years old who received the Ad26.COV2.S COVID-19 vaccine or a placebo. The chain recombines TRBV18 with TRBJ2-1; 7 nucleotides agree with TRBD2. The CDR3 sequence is CASSPTRDYDNEQFF. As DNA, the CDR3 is TGTGCCAGCTCACCTACGCGGGACTACGACAATGAGCAGTTCTTC.